The sequence of this T cell receptor (beta chain) was determined in a study of shared clonotypes between healthy human individuals. Overall study context: Donors consisted of a couple of women and a few men between 18 and 49.

TCRdb's table, derived via immunoSEQ multiplex PCR, lists solely in-frame clones and lacks some. In the table there are 1,400,000 or so clones, roughly 98.5% of which are singletons. The sequence was collected from a man aged 25 to 40 in good health. Sequenced material: naive CD4+ T cells sorted from blood. Noted subset: CD45RA+ positively selected.

CDR3 loop: CASSLSGLDGNEQFF. The CDR3 DNA reads as TGTGCCAGCAGCCTATCAGGACTAGATGGGAATGAGCAGTTCTTC. The chain couples TRBV12-1 to TRBJ2-1; the D segment call TRBD2 is taken from the table without a DNA check. TRBV12-1 is reported as a pseudogene. CDR3 length: 15 amino acids.